These 8 T cell receptor beta chains were all obtained from the same sample, sequenced in a study of early T cells in non-severe SARS-CoV-2 infection. TCRdb reprocessed the 5' RACE reads via MiXCR and lists one record per CDR3 protein. The sample consists of about 110,000 distinct CDR3 sequences, 10% to 15% of them appearing once. Sequenced here: whole blood, sampled at baseline. Receptors were obtained from an adult who was a healthcare worker with PCR-confirmed SARS-CoV-2 infection or an uninfected control (not recorded which).

The chain is built from TRBV7-3 and TRBJ2-2; 13 bases agree with TRBD2. J lost 5 bases, V lost 5 bases, and 8 bases had no gene match. CDR1 is SGHTA and CDR2 is FQGTGA in the germline V gene. This CDR3 spans 17 amino acids. The CDR3 region is CASSPKAGLAGTGELFF. The CDR3 DNA sequence: TGTGCCAGCAGCCCCAAGGCGGGACTAGCGGGGACCGGGGAGCTGTTTTTT. Filled out from reference TRBV7-3 and TRBJ2-2, the complete variable domain reads GAGVSQTPSNKVTEKGKYVELRCDPISGHTALYWYRQSLGQGPEFLIYFQGTGAADDSGLPNDRFFAVRPEGSVSTLKIQRTERGDSAVYLCASSPKAGLAGTGELFFGEGSRLTVL.

This clonotype was detected only a few times. The V gene is TRBV9, the J gene TRBJ2-7; TRBD1 aligns across 8 bases. This CDR3 spans 19 amino acids. Trimming removed 0 bases from V and 3 bases from J; junction bases left unmatched: 17. Germline loops: CDR1 SGDLS, CDR2 YYNGEE. Written as DNA, the CDR3 is TGTGCCAGCAGCGTAGAGAGGAGGGACAGGCCTAGGCCCCTCTACGAGCAGTACTTC. Amino acid sequence: CASSVERRDRPRPLYEQYF.

This chain connects TRBV6-1 to TRBJ1-2; the D gene is possibly TRBD1 (5 bases). The germline gives CDR1 MNHNS, CDR2 SASEGT. The CDR3 contains 13 residues. V lost 3 bases to trimming and J lost 5 bases, with 10 bases between them. DNA of the CDR3: TGTGCCAGCAGTGAGCGGGAGGGGTATGGCTACACCTTC. It is translated as CASSEREGYGYTF.

The gene calls are TRBV18 and TRBJ2-1, with D possibly being TRBD1 or TRBD2 (5 bases each). The CDR3 contains 12 residues. Germline V gene sequence: CDR1 KGHSH, CDR2 LQKENI. V was pared by 2 bases and J by 10 bases, with 9 bases between. CDR3 sequence reads: CASSPGDEEQFF. The CDR3 DNA reads as TGTGCCAGCTCACCAGGGGACGAGGAGCAGTTCTTC.

This rearrangement joins TRBV28 to TRBJ2-7; weak D call: TRBD1 (6 bases). Germline values: CDR1 MDHEN, CDR2 SYDVKM. Between the trimmed V and J ends, which lost 6 bases and 2 bases, there was a span of 14 bases. CDR3 size: 14 residues. The CDR3 sequence is CASRRGTPAYEQYF. CDR3 coding DNA: TGTGCCAGCAGAAGGGGGACACCAGCCTACGAGCAGTACTTC.

This clonotype came up many times. The rearrangement uses TRBV5-1 and TRBJ1-1; a weak D match, TRBD1 (5 bases). CDR1 and CDR2 from the germline V gene are SGHRS and YFSETQ. V dropped 0 bases and J dropped 4 bases, with 7 bases sitting between them. The CDR3 has 13 amino acids. This chain's CDR3 is CASSLAGATEAFF. For the CDR3, the DNA is TGCGCCAGCAGCTTGGCCGGGGCCACTGAAGCTTTCTTT. Based on the CDR3 plus reference TRBV5-1 and TRBJ1-1, the full variable domain is KAGVTQTPRYLIKTRGQQVTLSCSPISGHRSVSWYQQTPGQGLQFLFEYFSETQRNKGNFPGRFSGRQFSNSRSEMNVSTLELGDSALYLCASSLAGATEAFFGQGTRLTVV.

This chain links TRBV29-1 with TRBJ1-1, with unresolved D. Deletions cut 4 bases from V and 6 bases from J, with 12 bases between. The CDR3 length is 12 residues. CDR1 is SQVTM and CDR2 is ANQGSEA in the germline V gene. CDR3 nucleotide sequence: TGCAGCGTTGGAGTTTCCAGCGCTGAAGCTTTCTTT. Its protein product is CSVGVSSAEAFF.

This clonotype was detected a few times. The genes are TRBV6-1 and TRBJ1-2, with D perhaps TRBD1 (5 bases). The germline CDR1 and CDR2 sequences are MNHNS and SASEGT. V was shortened by 7 bases and J by 4 bases, with 22 bases between the two germline ends. This CDR3 is 16 amino acids long. The CDR3 nucleotides are TGTGCCAGCACTTCCGAGGGGCCTAGACCTTTCTATGGCTACACCTTC. Protein: CASTSEGPRPFYGYTF.